This T cell receptor beta chain was profiled in a study of neurological immune-mediated disorders. Study summary: Disease course was recorded as relapsing-remitting for about 31 and secondary progressive for about 9% of the roughly 34 multiple sclerosis patients. Notes on the study in general: Expanded clones shared no identical CDR3 amino acid sequences across subjects, which suggested private TCR-beta repertoires in all groups. With the multiple sclerosis repertoire cluster, neither clinical nor MRI features showed any association.

The CDR3 contains 13 residues. The germline V and J ends were trimmed by 6 bases and 8 bases, with 14 bases remaining between them. Germline V gives CDR1 SGHRS, CDR2 YFSETQ. At least ten counts were recorded for this clonotype. What it binds is unknown. One entry per CDR3 protein results from TCRdb running MiXCR on the 5' RACE reads. Here the sample spans around 35,000 distinct CDR3 sequences, roughly 1.6% being singletons. This receptor was obtained from a woman in her twenties or thirties with multiple sclerosis. V and J are TRBV5-1 and TRBJ1-4, with D tentatively TRBD1 (5 bases). The source material was PBMCs. CDR3 in DNA: TGCGCCAGCAAGGGGTTCGGACGGGAAAAACTGTTTTTT. This encodes CASKGFGREKLFF.